The rows below give T cell receptor beta chains drawn from one sample of a study of cytomegalovirus exposure and HLA in healthy donors. Measured with immunoSEQ multiplex PCR; TCRdb has only the in-frame clones, and not every one. Of about 140,000 clones listed, around 73% are singletons. The specimen was PBMCs. The receptors come from a human donor in good health. CDR3s include the opening cysteine and the closing phenylalanine or tryptophan. The order of the fields is V gene, CDR3 protein.

V: TRBV12-5; CDR3: CATRQGFGNTIYF
V: TRBV11-3; CDR3: CASSFSGRTYEQYF
V: TRBV9; CDR3: CASSVGLAGVETQYF
V: TRBV5-4; CDR3: CASSLTRGQDTEAFF
V: TRBV28; CDR3: CASSTRQGNTEAFF
V: TRBV29-1; CDR3: CSFSRGGGGNYGYTF
V: TRBV5-1; CDR3: CASSSQLDYGYTF
V: TRBV6-6; CDR3: CASRSGQGSGANVLTF
V: TRBV5-1; CDR3: CASSSPEKQGKKSPLHF
V: TRBV12-5; CDR3: CASGLVQAGGYNEQFF
V: TRBV27; CDR3: CASREQENQPQHF
V: TRBV4-1; CDR3: CASSQGAGSITSTDTQYF
V: TRBV7-9; CDR3: CASSKPGQSYNEQFF
V: TRBV6-5; CDR3: CASSSVTTGSEQYF
V: TRBV30; CDR3: CACEGTRSGNTIYF
V: TRBV13; CDR3: CASSATNTYEQYF
V: TRBV2; CDR3: CASSLPPGQRPEQYF
V: TRBV2; CDR3: CASRTDRPNTGELFF
V: TRBV28; CDR3: CASSTGQGSEAFF
V: TRBV6-5; CDR3: CASSPLAGGNEQFF
V: TRBV6-1; CDR3: CASSELESGGQFF
V: TRBV4-1; CDR3: CASSLEPRTDTGELFF
V: TRBV2; CDR3: CASSLDRITTQYF
V: TRBV2; CDR3: CASSELAGQGAQETQYF
V: TRBV2; CDR3: CARGTEGTDTQYF
V: TRBV13; CDR3: CASSEPGQGARGYTF
V: TRBV10-1; CDR3: CASSGDRETQYF
V: TRBV25-1; CDR3: CASSPGQYYGYTF
V: TRBV19; CDR3: CASSQFRRHSGANVLTF
V: TRBV19; CDR3: CASSPRDRGRTGEAFF
V: TRBV5-4; CDR3: CASSLARAGPNTGELFF
V: TRBV5-1; CDR3: CASISRLPYEQYF
V: TRBV5-6; CDR3: CASSLGQGGGYTF
V: TRBV27; CDR3: CASSLFGRSYEQYF
V: TRBV5-1; CDR3: CASSRDRGLGEQYF
V: TRBV30; CDR3: CAWSRVFGELFF
V: TRBV6-1; CDR3: CASSVFRGTGNYEQYF
V: TRBV30; CDR3: CAWDRGQTGELFF
V: TRBV6-6; CDR3: CASSLTGTGNYGYTF
V: TRBV11-3; CDR3: CATKTGTSVGELFF
V: TRBV9; CDR3: CASRGQGAEAFF
V: TRBV15; CDR3: CATSTDRAQQYF
V: TRBV6-4; CDR3: CASSDSPGSPLHF
V: TRBV6-5; CDR3: CASSLEQGGRGYTF
V: TRBV7-7; CDR3: CASSLVQGAEAFF
V: TRBV5-6; CDR3: CASSLAYTGELFF
V: TRBV11-3; CDR3: CASSLFGTSGRTGELFF
V: TRBV7-3; CDR3: CASSLTTGPSTGELFF
V: TRBV6-1; CDR3: CASSGGGYTDTQYF